These 9 T cell receptor beta chains originate from one sample sequenced in a study of shared clonotypes between healthy human individuals. Sequencing used immunoSEQ multiplex PCR; TCRdb keeps in-frame clones, though not all of them. The sample records around 500,000 clones, 81% being singletons. The source material was PBMCs. All receptors derive from a woman in her thirties or forties in good health. Some clones in this sample may be carry-over from other donors' samples.

This clone was found a few times. The V and J genes are TRBV29-1 and TRBJ2-5; D is uncertain. The CDR3 has 12 amino acids. Per germline, CDR1 SQVTM and CDR2 ANQGSEA. The CDR3 protein is CSCLPGRETQYF. CDR3 DNA sequence: TGCAGTTGCCTGCCCGGTCGAGAGACCCAGTACTTC. The whole variable domain, filled in from reference TRBV29-1 and TRBJ2-5, reads SAVISQKPSRDICQRGTSLTIQCQVDSQVTMMFWYRQQPGQSLTLIATANQGSEATYESGFVIDKFPISRPNLTFSTLTVSNMSPEDSSIYLCSCLPGRETQYFGPGTRLLVL.

V and J are TRBV5-4 and TRBJ2-7; 7 nucleotides line up with TRBD2. The CDR3 loop spans 15 amino acids. Germline V lookup: CDR1 SGHNT, CDR2 YYREEE (reference sequence). J gave up 0 bases and V 3 bases, and 6 bases lay outside the gene matches. The CDR3 sequence is CASSWGASGSYEQYF. CDR3 nucleotides: TGTGCCAGCAGCTGGGGTGCTAGCGGCTCCTACGAGCAGTACTTC.

This chain joins TRBV5-4 and TRBJ1-5, with D tentatively TRBD1 (5 bases). The ends were cut back, 4 bases at V and 5 bases at J, with 16 bases in the middle. The CDR3 is 15 residues long. The germline CDR1 and CDR2 sequences are SGHNT and YYREEE (reference sequence). CDR3 residues: CASSLDPGPDQPQHF. CDR3 in DNA: TGTGCCAGCAGCCTGGACCCAGGGCCAGATCAGCCCCAGCATTTT.

The CDR3 nucleotides are TGCAGCGTTGTTCAGGAGTCCTACGAGCAGTACTTC. It specifies CSVVQESYEQYF. The genes are TRBV29-1 and TRBJ2-5, with D hard to call. The J call may be faulty, since TRBJ2-7 better matches the DNA end. CDR1 SQVTM and CDR2 ANQGSEA come from the germline V gene. CDR3 length: 12 residues.

V usage is TRBV7-9 and J usage is TRBJ2-3; 16 positions agree with TRBD2. Trimming took 5 bases from V and 5 from J; bases not matched to a gene: 7. The CDR3 is 17 amino acids. The V gene's germline CDR1 is SEHNR and CDR2 FQNEAQ (reference sequence). CDR3 amino acids: CASSLGTSGRVGDTQYF. The CDR3 bases are TGTGCCAGCAGCCTCGGGACTAGCGGGAGGGTCGGAGATACGCAGTATTTT.

In the case of this clone: A far larger clone differs by one base, so this is likely a read error. Within the sample, other DNA sequences also encode this same CDR3. In DNA, the CDR3 is TGCAGCGTAAGACGGACAGGTGGCTTCGAGACCCAGTACTTC. Translation: CSVRRTGGFETQYF. The chain combines TRBV29-1 with TRBJ2-5, with 7 bases that match TRBD1. The CDR3 spans 14 residues. Per the germline V gene, CDR1 is SQVTM and CDR2 is ANQGSEA. V gave up 6 bases and J gave up 5 bases; unmatched junction bases: 12.

The chain has TRBV28 and TRBJ2-5; 11 positions match TRBD2. The CDR3 consists of 15 residues. The J segment lost 3 bases and the V segment lost 6 bases, leaving 6 bases of the junction unmatched. Germline CDR1 MDHEN, CDR2 SYDVKM. CDR3 DNA sequence: TGTGCCAGCAGGCCAGCGGGACTAGCGGAAGAGACCCAGTACTTC. Translated: CASRPAGLAEETQYF. Full variable domain (outside the CDR3, taken from reference TRBV28 and TRBJ2-5): DVKVTQSSRYLVKRTGEKVFLECVQDMDHENMFWYRQDPGLGLRLIYFSYDVKMKEKGDIPEGYSVSREKKERFSLILESASTNQTSMYLCASRPAGLAEETQYFGPGTRLLVL.

In this sample, this clone turned up once. V usage is TRBV10-3 and J usage is TRBJ2-7; the D gene is possibly TRBD2 (5 bases). V lost 7 bases and J lost 5, with 9 bases in between. Looked up from germline, CDR1 is ENHRY and CDR2 is SYGVKD. The CDR3 extends over 11 amino acids. As DNA, the CDR3 is TGTGCCATCATCTCGGGAAACGAGCAGTACTTC. This translates into CAIISGNEQYF.

This clone was recorded only once. The chain recombines TRBV7-2 with TRBJ2-7; weak D call: TRBD1 (6 bases). Germline V gives CDR1 SGHTA, CDR2 FQGNSA. This CDR3 has 15 residues. V shed 5 bases and J shed 5 bases, with 19 bases lying between them. Here the CDR3 reads CASSTRGYEGHEQYF. CDR3 DNA sequence: TGTGCCAGCAGCACCAGGGGCTATGAGGGCCACGAGCAGTACTTC.